One and the same sample provided the 2 T cell receptor beta chains below, sequenced in a study of shared clonotypes between healthy human individuals. Here immunoSEQ multiplex PCR was the method, and the copy in TCRdb shows in-frame clones only, minus some. Found here are 2 million to 3 million clones, 93% of them singletons; the top ten hold 0.35% to 0.45%. The sequencing input was naive CD4+ T cells from PBMCs. As for subset: CD45RA+ positively selected. These receptors were collected from a man between 18 and 29 years old in good health. Some clones in this sample may be carry-over from other donors' samples.

The CDR3 loop is CASSPLGLAGNSPHNEQFF. CDR3 nucleotide sequence: TGTGCCAGCAGCCCGCTGGGACTAGCGGGAAATAGTCCCCACAATGAGCAGTTCTTC. This chain joins TRBV7-3 and TRBJ2-1, with 13 bases lining up with TRBD2. The germline CDR1 and CDR2 sequences are SGHTA and FQGTGA. The length of the CDR3 is 19 residues. Trimming at V came to 5 bases and at J to 5 bases, leaving 15 bases not matched to a gene.

This clone was seen once. V is TRBV28 and J is TRBJ2-1; D unclear. Germline V CDR1 and CDR2: MDHEN, SYDVKM. CDR3 size: 12 residues. V lost 7 bases to trimming and J lost 3 bases, with 7 bases between them. The CDR3 loop is CASTLRYNEQFF. The CDR3, as DNA: TGTGCCAGCACCCTACGCTACAATGAGCAGTTCTTC.